The next 5 T cell receptor beta chains were all read from a single sample in a study of PD-L1 blockade in urothelial cancer. TCRdb's copy holds only in-frame clones and misses some; the assay was immunoSEQ multiplex PCR. The sample records about 41,000 clones, 82% being singletons. The sequencing used PBMCs, collected around atezolizumab (anti-PD-L1) treatment. The receptor set was obtained from a man between 60 and 75 years old with urothelial cancer.

V usage is TRBV28 and J usage is TRBJ1-1; TRBD1 aligns across 9 bases. Looked up from germline, CDR1 is MDHEN and CDR2 is SYDVKM. The V and J ends lost 5 bases and 0 bases, in that order; junction bases with no gene match: 7. The CDR3 covers 16 residues. Written as DNA, the CDR3 is TGTGCCAGCAGTCCTGACAGGGGGACCTTGAACACTGAAGCTTTCTTT. Protein: CASSPDRGTLNTEAFF.

J is TRBJ1-1 and V is TRBV2, with D tentatively TRBD1 (6 bases). This CDR3 comprises 14 residues. Germline V gene lookup returns CDR1 SNHLY and CDR2 FYNNEI. V was clipped by 5 bases and J by 4 bases, with 14 bases between them. The CDR3 loop reads CASSPGGGVTEAFF. The CDR3 DNA reads TGTGCCAGCAGTCCCGGGGGGGGCGTCACTGAAGCTTTCTTT.

The chain couples TRBV9 to TRBJ2-5; 10 bases match TRBD2. Per germline, CDR1 SGDLS and CDR2 YYNGEE. J was trimmed by 5 bases and V by 0 bases; bases with no gene match: 10. The length of the CDR3 is 17 residues. CDR3 amino acids: CASSVVGSGGLRETQYF. The CDR3 DNA follows: TGTGCCAGCAGCGTAGTTGGTAGCGGGGGGCTCCGGGAGACCCAGTACTTC.

V gene TRBV5-5 combines with J gene TRBJ1-5, with TRBD1 matching over 7 bases. J lost 3 bases, V lost 1 base, and 4 bases had no gene match. Germline CDR1 reads SGHKS; CDR2 reads YYEKEE (reference sequence). This CDR3 has 15 residues. This CDR3 reads CASSLWDSTNQPQHF. CDR3 in DNA: TGTGCCAGCAGCTTGTGGGACAGCACCAATCAGCCCCAGCATTTT.

V and J are TRBV6-6 and TRBJ2-1, with D possibly matching TRBD1 (6 bases). This CDR3 spans 13 amino acids. Germline CDR1 MNHNY, CDR2 SVGAGI (reference sequence). Trimming took off 6 bases at V and 5 bases at J, with 11 bases between the two ends. As DNA, the CDR3 is TGTGCCAGCAGCTCCGGACAGAACAATGAGCAGTTCTTC. Its protein product is CASSSGQNNEQFF.